The 14 T cell receptor beta chains presented below share a single source sample, sequenced in a study of Ad26.COV2.S vaccination and SARS-CoV-2 variants. Indicated treatment: 19 received Ad26.COV2.S at low or high dose, single or two shots; five or six received placebo; per-sample allocation not given. Samples came from day 63 after the first vaccine or placebo injection. Sequencing was performed with immunoSEQ multiplex PCR; in TCRdb, only in-frame clones are kept and a portion is missing. This sample carries about 480,000 clones, roughly 85% of them seen once, and the ten largest clones take 9.5% to 15%. Sample: peripheral blood, taken in a trial of Ad26.COV2.S vaccine versus placebo. All receptors come from a person between 18 and 59 years old who received the Ad26.COV2.S COVID-19 vaccine or a placebo.

The chain has TRBV5-8 and TRBJ1-6; D unresolved. The CDR3 sequence is 14 residues long. Deletions cut 6 bases from V and 3 bases from J, with 10 bases between. Germline-derived CDR1 and CDR2 are SGHTS and YDEGEE. CDR3 nucleotide sequence: TGTGCCAGCATCTTCGCCGTCTATAATTCACCCCTCCACTTT. It specifies CASIFAVYNSPLHF.

The chain links TRBV11-2 to TRBJ2-7; TRBD1 is a possible D gene (6 bases). Germline CDR1 and CDR2: SGHAT and FQNNGV. This CDR3 has 15 amino acids. V was shortened by 5 bases and J by 3 bases, with 17 bases between the two germline ends. This CDR3 reads CASSRSSDSHYEQYF. CDR3 in DNA: TGTGCCAGCAGCCGGTCCTCGGACAGCCACTACGAGCAGTACTTC.

V is TRBV12-3 or TRBV12-4 and J is TRBJ2-2, with D hard to call. The CDR3 sequence is 12 residues long. Deletions cut 2 bases from V and 6 bases from J, with 4 bases between. The DNA for the CDR3 is TGTGCCAGCAGTTTAATTTCCGGGGAGCTGTTTTTT. It encodes CASSLISGELFF.

The chain recombines TRBV2 with TRBJ2-2; 11 bases match TRBD1. Germline V gene lookup returns CDR1 SNHLY and CDR2 FYNNEI. V shed 6 bases, J shed 4 bases, and the junction held 1 base outside the gene matches. CDR3 length equals 14 residues. The chain's CDR3 is CASSGTGGTGELFF. In DNA, the CDR3 is TGTGCCAGCAGCGGGACAGGGGGCACCGGGGAGCTGTTTTTT.

The chain has TRBV18 and TRBJ2-3; unclear D gene. CDR1 KGHSH and CDR2 LQKENI come from the germline V gene. The V and J ends lost 2 bases and 5 bases respectively, with 14 bases between them. The CDR3 totals 15 residues. The CDR3 reads CASSPSSVALDTQYF. The CDR3 bases are TGTGCCAGCTCACCATCCAGCGTCGCGTTAGATACGCAGTATTTT.

The rearrangement joins TRBV29-1 to TRBJ1-5; D might be TRBD1 (6 bases). V lost 8 bases and J lost 0, with 20 bases in between. The CDR3 has 16 residues. Per the germline V gene, CDR1 is SQVTM and CDR2 is ANQGSEA. The CDR3 region is CSPLRDRTYSNQPQHF. CDR3 in DNA: TGCAGCCCCCTTCGTGACAGGACTTATAGCAATCAGCCCCAGCATTTT.

The rearrangement links TRBV5-4 to TRBJ2-5; maybe TRBD2 (6 bases). This CDR3 is 13 amino acids long. Germline V gene data show CDR1 as SGHNT and CDR2 as YYREEE (reference sequence). V lost 4 bases and J 1 base, leaving 8 bases between the germline ends. This chain's CDR3 is CASSRDFQETQYF. DNA of the CDR3: TGTGCCAGCAGCCGGGACTTCCAAGAGACCCAGTACTTC.

V usage is TRBV5-4 and J usage is TRBJ2-7; a weak D match, TRBD1 (6 bases). Trimming took off 2 bases at V and 4 bases at J, with 13 bases between the two ends. Germline assignment: CDR1 SGHNT and CDR2 YYREEE (reference sequence). This CDR3 is 14 amino acids long. In DNA, the CDR3 is TGTGCCAGCAGCTTCAGGGGAAGGGCATACGAGCAGTACTTC. Its protein is CASSFRGRAYEQYF.

CDR3 region: CASSAPADNTQYF. The CDR3 coding sequence is TGTGCCAGCAGCGCCCCCGCTGATAATACGCAGTATTTT. V and J are TRBV9 and TRBJ2-3; D remains unclear. CDR1 and CDR2 from the germline V gene are SGDLS and YYNGEE. V was pared by 3 bases and J by 7 bases, with 12 bases between. This CDR3 has 13 residues.

V gene TRBV7-3 combines with J gene TRBJ2-1; 10 nucleotides line up with TRBD1. The CDR3 has 16 residues. Trimming at V came to 5 bases and at J to 7 bases, leaving 11 bases not matched to a gene. Germline CDR1 SGHTA, CDR2 FQGTGA. The CDR3 region is CASSPRGGTGDNEQFF. The CDR3 nucleotides are TGTGCCAGCAGCCCGAGGGGCGGGACAGGGGATAATGAGCAGTTCTTC.

V gene TRBV7-9 combines with J gene TRBJ1-6; D unclear. The CDR3 is 14 residues long. Germline CDR1 SEHNR, CDR2 FQNEAQ (reference sequence). V gave up 1 base and J gave up 7 bases, with 8 bases separating them. CDR3 sequence (DNA): TGTGCCAGCAGCTTAGGGGAGCGGAATTCACCCCTCCACTTT. Protein sequence: CASSLGERNSPLHF.

CDR3 region: CASSGGFGGLLEGYTF. The CDR3 DNA reads as TGTGCCAGCAGTGGGGGTTTCGGGGGGCTTCTGGAGGGCTACACCTTC. The chain carries TRBV6-1 and TRBJ1-2; D perhaps matches TRBD1 (6 bases). The germline V gene encodes CDR1 MNHNS and CDR2 SASEGT. Trimming cost V 4 bases and J 8 bases, with 23 bases left between them. CDR3 size: 16 residues.

The rearrangement uses TRBV28 and TRBJ2-7; 10 bases are a match to TRBD2. The CDR3 is 17 amino acids. Germline-derived CDR1 and CDR2 are MDHEN and SYDVKM. V was clipped by 3 bases and J by 1 base; unmatched bases: 9. CDR3 amino acids: CASSFMASGSLSYEQYF. In DNA form, the CDR3 reads TGTGCCAGCAGTTTCATGGCTAGCGGGAGTCTATCCTACGAGCAGTACTTC.

The J gene is TRBJ2-1, the V gene TRBV24-1; TRBD2 matches at 10 bases. CDR3 size: 15 residues. Germline values: CDR1 KGHDR, CDR2 SFDVKD. After removal of 6 bases from V and 6 bases from J, the junction contained 7 bases not matched to a gene. The CDR3 spells CATSRAGGPSNEQFF. The CDR3 region has the DNA TGTGCCACCAGTAGAGCGGGAGGGCCGAGCAATGAGCAGTTCTTC.